A single TCR beta chain is shown here with its context. The data are from a study of cytomegalovirus exposure and HLA in healthy donors. It was with 60 Vbeta and 13 Jbeta primers that the PCR ran. TCRdb keeps only in-frame clones here, not all; method: immunoSEQ multiplex PCR. The sample comprises some 180,000 clones, roughly 73% of which are singletons, and over 1.5% rests with the top ten. In germline, CDR1 is SGHTA, CDR2 FQGTGA. CDR3 length equals 15 residues. The V gene lost 1 base and the J gene lost 5 bases, with 12 bases spanning the gap. This TCR derives from a woman in her 30s in good health and CMV-seronegative. V usage is TRBV7-3 and J usage is TRBJ2-1; D gene ambiguous. The sample taken for sequencing was PBMCs. The CDR3 spells CASSLIDAADNEQFF. The CDR3 bases are TGTGCCAGCAGCTTAATCGATGCGGCAGACAATGAGCAGTTCTTC.